A single sample gave rise to the 18 T cell receptor beta chains below, sequenced in a study of blood T cell repertoires in COVID-19. Measured with immunoSEQ multiplex PCR; TCRdb has only the in-frame clones, and not every one. Found here are some 190,000 clones, under 90% of them singletons; the top ten hold about 10%. Sequenced: peripheral blood. The receptors shown here come from a woman older than 75 with active or convalescent COVID-19.

The V gene is TRBV5-1, the J gene TRBJ1-1, with a weak D call TRBD1 (5 bases). V was shortened by 0 bases and J by 5 bases, with 11 bases between the two germline ends. Germline-derived CDR1 and CDR2 are SGHRS and YFSETQ. The CDR3 loop spans 14 amino acids. The CDR3 protein is CASSLGGGGTEAFF. Here the CDR3 DNA reads TGCGCCAGCAGCTTGGGGGGCGGGGGGACTGAAGCTTTCTTT.

This chain uses TRBV2 with TRBJ1-5; D ambiguous. Germline CDR1 reads SNHLY; CDR2 reads FYNNEI. The V end lost 8 bases, the J end lost 0 bases, and 5 bases lay between the germline ends. The CDR3 runs 12 residues. For the CDR3, the DNA is TGTGCCAGCGCGAGTAGCAATCAGCCCCAGCATTTT. Protein sequence: CASASSNQPQHF.

The chain joins TRBV29-1 to TRBJ1-1; 7 nucleotides line up with TRBD1. J was trimmed by 6 bases and V by 7 bases; bases with no gene match: 14. There are 14 residues in the CDR3. CDR1 is SQVTM, CDR2 ANQGSEA, per germline. CDR3 coding DNA: TGCAGCGCCGCAAACAGGGGAAGGGTCCCTGAAGCTTTCTTT. It is translated as CSAANRGRVPEAFF.

Only one count was recorded for this clone. The J gene is TRBJ1-1, the V gene TRBV7-3; possibly TRBD1 for D (5 bases). Germline CDR1 and CDR2: SGHTA and FQGTGA. The V end lost 5 bases, the J end lost 7 bases, and 14 bases lay between the germline ends. This CDR3 spans 13 amino acids. The CDR3 DNA follows: TGTGCCAGCAGCCCGGAAAGGGGTAGTGAAGCTTTCTTT. Encoded protein: CASSPERGSEAFF. Looking up the rest from reference TRBV7-3 and TRBJ1-1 gives the full variable domain: GAGVSQTPSNKVTEKGKYVELRCDPISGHTALYWYRQSLGQGPEFLIYFQGTGAADDSGLPNDRFFAVRPEGSVSTLKIQRTERGDSAVYLCASSPERGSEAFFGQGTRLTVV.

The chain uses TRBV7-9 and TRBJ1-1, with 10 bases aligning to TRBD1. The CDR3 runs to 15 residues. Germline V gene lookup returns CDR1 SEHNR and CDR2 FQNEAQ (reference sequence). The V gene end was trimmed by 5 bases and the J gene end by 4 bases; junction bases not matched to a gene: 7. The CDR3 DNA follows: TGTGCCAGCAGCACCTCGACAGGGGGCATCACTGAAGCTTTCTTT. Translated: CASSTSTGGITEAFF. Supplemented by reference TRBV7-9 and TRBJ1-1, the full variable domain reads DTGVSQNPRHKITKRGQNVTFRCDPISEHNRLYWYRQTLGQGPEFLTYFQNEAQLEKSRLLSDRFSAERPKGSFSTLEIQRTEQGDSAMYLCASSTSTGGITEAFFGQGTRLTVV.

The chain couples TRBV7-6 to TRBJ2-2, with D unclear. CDR1 is SGHVS, CDR2 FNYEAQ, per germline. The CDR3 length is 15 residues. With 3 bases removed from V and 2 bases from J, the gap between germline ends came to 10 bases. CDR3 loop: CASSFRGGNTGELFF. In DNA form, the CDR3 reads TGTGCCAGCAGCTTTCGCGGCGGCAACACCGGGGAGCTGTTTTTT.

V gene TRBV18 combines with J gene TRBJ2-4; TRBD1 agrees at 8 bases. The CDR3 length is 16 residues. With 3 bases clipped from V and 1 base from J, the junction kept 5 bases outside the gene matches. Germline CDR1 reads KGHSH; CDR2 reads LQKENI. The CDR3 region has the DNA TGTGCCAGCTCACCGACAGGGGTCGCGGCCAAAAACATTCAGTACTTC. It specifies CASSPTGVAAKNIQYF.

The chain is built from TRBV28 and TRBJ1-2, with D possibly TRBD1 on 5 matching bases. The V end was cut by 6 bases, the J end by 5 bases, with 10 bases between. Germline CDR1 reads MDHEN; CDR2 reads SYDVKM. The CDR3 has 12 amino acids. The CDR3 is CASSLRQYGYTF. In nucleotides, the CDR3 is TGTGCCAGCAGCCTGAGACAGTATGGCTACACCTTC.

The chain employs TRBV4-2 and TRBJ1-2, with 7 bases lining up with TRBD1. This CDR3 has 15 residues. J was trimmed by 2 bases and V by 5 bases; bases with no gene match: 8. Germline CDR1 is LGHNA and CDR2 is YNFKEQ. The DNA of the CDR3 is TGTGCCAGCAGCGCTCCGGGACAGTCCAACTATGGCTACACCTTC. This codes for CASSAPGQSNYGYTF.

The chain carries TRBV7-9 and TRBJ1-5; TRBD1 aligns across 7 bases. V trimming: 0 bases; J trimming: 0 bases; junction bases outside the gene matches: 5. CDR3 length equals 17 residues. Germline V gives CDR1 SEHNR, CDR2 FQNEAQ (reference sequence). The DNA of the CDR3 is TGTGCCAGCAGCTTAGCTACCGGGACAGCTAGCAATCAGCCCCAGCATTTT. Translated, it gives CASSLATGTASNQPQHF.

The chain combines TRBV14 with TRBJ2-5; possible D gene TRBD2, 5 bases. The germline gives CDR1 SGHDN, CDR2 FVKESK. This CDR3 spans 16 amino acids. Between the trimmed V and J ends, which lost 0 bases and 5 bases, there was a span of 16 bases. This CDR3 reads CASSQDWTGRRETQYF. The CDR3 DNA reads TGTGCCAGCAGCCAAGATTGGACGGGAAGAAGGGAGACCCAGTACTTC.

The chain combines TRBV6-5 with TRBJ1-4; 9 bases agree with TRBD1. The CDR3 extends over 15 amino acids. The V and J ends lost 8 bases and 7 bases, in that order; junction bases with no gene match: 11. Germline CDR1 reads MNHEY; CDR2 reads SVGAGI. CDR3 in DNA: TGTGCCAGCGCTTTGGACAGGGGATGGGTTGAAAAACTGTTTTTT. Translation gives CASALDRGWVEKLFF.

The rearrangement links TRBV5-1 to TRBJ2-7; the match to TRBD1 covers 7 bases. Germline V CDR1 and CDR2: SGHRS, YFSETQ. The CDR3 covers 15 residues. J lost 2 bases, V lost 4 bases, and 9 bases had no gene match. Written as DNA, the CDR3 is TGCGCCAGCAGCCCCCGACAGGGACGGACCTACGAGCAGTACTTC. Translated: CASSPRQGRTYEQYF.

V and J are TRBV2 and TRBJ2-1, with TRBD2 matching over 8 bases. Trimming removed 1 base from V and 9 bases from J; junction bases left unmatched: 8. Germline V lookup: CDR1 SNHLY, CDR2 FYNNEI. CDR3 length: 15 residues. CDR3 residues: CASSEEGGRISEQFF. In DNA, the CDR3 is TGTGCCAGCAGTGAAGAGGGCGGGAGGATAAGTGAGCAGTTCTTC.

The V call is TRBV15, the J call TRBJ1-5; D is uncertain. The CDR3 consists of 12 residues. V was cut by 1 base and J by 7 bases, with 5 bases left in between. CDR1 and CDR2 (germline): LNHNV, YYDKDF (reference sequence). CDR3 bases: TGTGCCACCAGCAGAGTACTACAGCCCCAGCATTTT. This encodes CATSRVLQPQHF.

This clone occurred once. Here the CDR3 reads CARSKELAGGSNTGELFF. CDR3 coding DNA: TGTGCCAGAAGCAAGGAACTAGCGGGAGGATCGAACACCGGGGAGCTGTTTTTT. The rearrangement links TRBV5-3 to TRBJ2-2; 12 bases are a match to TRBD2. TRBV5-3 is filed as an ORF, its function uncertain. The CDR3 extends over 18 amino acids. V gave up 4 bases and J gave up 0 bases; unmatched junction bases: 7.

V is TRBV19 and J is TRBJ1-5, with D hard to call. The length of the CDR3 is 13 residues. Trimming took 3 bases from V and 6 from J, leaving 9 bases between them. Germline CDR1 is LNHDA and CDR2 is SQIVND (reference sequence). The CDR3 bases are TGTGCCAGTAGTATTGGGCCCGGTCAGCCCCAGCATTTT. This encodes CASSIGPGQPQHF.

The chain links TRBV2 to TRBJ1-5; 8 nucleotides agree with TRBD1. With V trimmed by 6 bases and J by 2 bases, 6 bases remained unmatched. CDR1 SNHLY and CDR2 FYNNEI come from the germline V gene. The CDR3 consists of 15 residues. DNA of the CDR3: TGTGCCAGCAGCGCAGGGGGCGTAGGCAATCAGCCCCAGCATTTT. This translates into CASSAGGVGNQPQHF.